One and the same sample provided the 21 T cell receptor beta chains below, sequenced in a study of blood T cell repertoires in COVID-19. Sequenced by immunoSEQ multiplex PCR; TCRdb stores in-frame clones only, minus some. The sample holds about 86,000 clones, around 85% seen once. The sequencing input was peripheral blood. The source of these receptors is a man between 70 and 80 years old with acute or convalescent COVID-19.

The rearrangement uses TRBV3-1 (or the pseudogene TRBV3-2) and TRBJ2-1, with D perhaps TRBD2 (5 bases). The V gene's germline CDR1 is LGHDT and CDR2 YNNKEL (reference sequence). V was clipped by 1 base and J by 10 bases, with 17 bases between them. The CDR3 spans 15 residues. The DNA for the CDR3 is TGTGCCAGCAGCCAAGTGGGCGGTCTGGGAGTGGAGCAGTTCTTC. It encodes CASSQVGGLGVEQFF.

This chain uses TRBV28 with TRBJ1-5; D gene ambiguous. CDR1 MDHEN and CDR2 SYDVKM come from the germline V gene. Between the trimmed V and J ends, which lost 6 bases and 6 bases, there was a span of 15 bases. This CDR3 has 14 amino acids. In DNA, the CDR3 is TGTGCCAGCAGAACCGACGGCGGTTCTCAGCCCCAGCATTTT. Amino acids: CASRTDGGSQPQHF.

The chain employs TRBV28 and TRBJ2-2, with TRBD1 identical over 7 bases. Germline loops: CDR1 MDHEN, CDR2 SYDVKM. Germline trimming cut 8 bases from V and 2 bases from J; bases unmatched to any gene: 5. The CDR3 totals 14 residues. CDR3 in DNA: TGTGCCAGCGTCAGGGGGTCAAACACCGGGGAGCTGTTTTTT. Protein sequence: CASVRGSNTGELFF. Full variable domain (remainder filled in from reference TRBV28 and TRBJ2-2): DVKVTQSSRYLVKRTGEKVFLECVQDMDHENMFWYRQDPGLGLRLIYFSYDVKMKEKGDIPEGYSVSREKKERFSLILESASTNQTSMYLCASVRGSNTGELFFGEGSRLTVL.

The chain combines TRBV29-1 with TRBJ1-1; D is undetermined. Germline CDR1 reads SQVTM; CDR2 reads ANQGSEA. The CDR3 extends over 13 amino acids. V was pared by 4 bases and J by 0 bases, with 9 bases between. The CDR3 protein is CSVGHSMNTEAFF. CDR3 bases: TGCAGCGTTGGGCACAGTATGAACACTGAAGCTTTCTTT.

The chain couples TRBV18 to TRBJ1-1; D unclear. The V end lost 0 bases, the J end lost 0 bases, and 11 bases lay between the germline ends. The germline gives CDR1 KGHSH, CDR2 LQKENI. The CDR3 has 16 amino acids. This chain's CDR3 is CASSPPNRLMNTEAFF. In DNA form, the CDR3 reads TGTGCCAGCTCACCACCCAACAGATTGATGAACACTGAAGCTTTCTTT.

The chain is built from TRBV7-2 and TRBJ2-2; D is unresolved. CDR3 size: 11 residues. The V gene lost 2 bases and the J gene lost 7 bases, with 2 bases spanning the gap. Germline V gene lookup returns CDR1 SGHTA and CDR2 FQGNSA. DNA of the CDR3: TGTGCCAGCAGCTTACACGGGGAGCTGTTTTTT. The encoded protein is CASSLHGELFF.

The J gene is TRBJ1-6, the V gene TRBV28; no firm D call. The CDR3 has 13 residues. Germline loops: CDR1 MDHEN, CDR2 SYDVKM. The V end was cut by 6 bases, the J end by 10 bases, with 13 bases between. CDR3 sequence reads: CASRPGRESPLHF. The CDR3 DNA reads as TGTGCCAGCAGGCCTGGGCGTGAGTCACCCCTCCACTTT.

This rearrangement joins TRBV10-3 to TRBJ2-2, with D possibly being TRBD1 (6 bases). Looked up from germline, CDR1 is ENHRY and CDR2 is SYGVKD. CDR3 length: 14 residues. Trimming removed 3 bases at V and 7 bases at J, with 12 bases between. The CDR3: CAISDKGDVGELFF. The CDR3 DNA is TGTGCCATCAGTGACAAGGGGGATGTCGGGGAGCTGTTTTTT.

The chain recombines TRBV19 with TRBJ1-3; D is unresolved. Germline CDR1 and CDR2: LNHDA and SQIVND (reference sequence). V lost 5 bases to trimming and J lost 0 bases, with 17 bases between them. The CDR3 extends over 17 amino acids. Here the CDR3 reads CASSPWGVVSSGNTIYF. CDR3 nucleotides: TGTGCCAGTAGTCCCTGGGGAGTCGTCTCCTCTGGAAACACCATATATTTT.

J is TRBJ1-1 and V is TRBV2, with 7 bases aligning to TRBD1. This CDR3 contains 11 residues. Per germline, CDR1 SNHLY and CDR2 FYNNEI. After removal of 4 bases from V and 7 bases from J, the junction contained 0 bases not matched to a gene. The CDR3 coding sequence is TGTGCCAGCAGTGGGGACAGTGAAGCTTTCTTT. Translating it yields CASSGDSEAFF.

The sample holds a few counts of this clone. The chain joins TRBV2 to TRBJ2-2; D possibly corresponds to TRBD1 (7 bases). The germline CDR1 and CDR2 sequences are SNHLY and FYNNEI. This CDR3 spans 13 amino acids. V gave up 8 bases and J gave up 7 bases, with 14 bases separating them. Here the CDR3 reads CASERQGGGELFF. CDR3 DNA: TGTGCCAGCGAACGGCAGGGGGGCGGGGAGCTGTTTTTT.

The chain uses TRBV12-5 and TRBJ2-3, with 9 bases fitting TRBD1. The V gene end was trimmed by 5 bases and the J gene end by 10 bases; junction bases not matched to a gene: 4. CDR3 length equals 12 residues. Germline V gene sequence: CDR1 LGHNT, CDR2 FRNRAP. The CDR3 spells CASGGTGTAQYF. The CDR3 DNA follows: TGTGCTAGTGGTGGGACAGGGACGGCGCAGTATTTT. Combining the CDR3 with reference TRBV12-5 and TRBJ2-3 gives the whole variable domain DARVTQTPRHKVTEMGQEVTMRCQPILGHNTVFWYRQTMMQGLELLAYFRNRAPLDDSGMPKDRFSAEMPDATLATLKIQPSEPRDSAVYFCASGGTGTAQYFGPGTRLTVL.

This rearrangement joins TRBV4-2 to TRBJ2-5; 7 bases are a match to TRBD1. The germline V gene encodes CDR1 LGHNA and CDR2 YNFKEQ. CDR3 length equals 14 residues. V shed 1 base, J shed 4 bases, and the junction held 3 bases outside the gene matches. This CDR3 is CASSQGSGGETQYF. CDR3 DNA: TGTGCCAGCAGCCAAGGTTCAGGGGGAGAGACCCAGTACTTC.

The V call is TRBV6-5, the J call TRBJ1-2; 7 positions match TRBD1. The CDR3 covers 13 residues. Trimming removed 6 bases from V and 4 bases from J; junction bases left unmatched: 5. CDR1 and CDR2 (germline): MNHEY, SVGAGI. The CDR3 reads CASSLDRRYGYTF. The CDR3 nucleotides are TGTGCCAGCAGCTTGGACAGGCGCTATGGCTACACCTTC.

The V call is TRBV3-1 (or the pseudogene TRBV3-2), the J call TRBJ1-3; D ambiguous. Germline values: CDR1 LGHDT, CDR2 YNNKEL (reference sequence). CDR3 length: 14 residues. With 3 bases removed from V and 5 bases from J, the gap between germline ends came to 11 bases. The CDR3 bases are TGTGCCAGCAGCCACATGACGGGAAGAAACACCATATATTTT. Protein product: CASSHMTGRNTIYF.

The chain employs TRBV3-1 (or the pseudogene TRBV3-2) and TRBJ1-1, with 8 bases lining up with TRBD1. The CDR3 extends over 15 amino acids. CDR1 is LGHDT, CDR2 YNNKEL, per germline (reference sequence). After removal of 0 bases from V and 3 bases from J, the junction contained 3 bases not matched to a gene. As DNA, the CDR3 is TGTGCCAGCAGCCAAGATACAGGGGGGGACACTGAAGCTTTCTTT. It translates to CASSQDTGGDTEAFF.

This clone was found once. This chain connects TRBV5-6 to TRBJ1-3; no clear D gene. Germline loops: CDR1 SGHDT, CDR2 YYEEEE. The CDR3 is 15 residues long. Trimming took off 4 bases at V and 2 bases at J, with 13 bases between the two ends. CDR3 nucleotides: TGTGCCAGCAGCCCCGGGCCCGGGGCTGGAAACACCATATATTTT. Protein product: CASSPGPGAGNTIYF.

The J gene is TRBJ1-5, the V gene TRBV28, with D perhaps matching TRBD1 (6 bases). V was trimmed by 1 base and J by 3 bases, leaving 10 bases between them. The length of the CDR3 is 15 residues. Germline V CDR1 and CDR2: MDHEN, SYDVKM. CDR3 nucleotides: TGTGCCAGCAGTTTATCCCAGGGGTCCAATCAGCCCCAGCATTTT. It translates to CASSLSQGSNQPQHF.

CDR3 protein: CARSFLWVGGAIVDTQYF. DNA for the CDR3: TGTGCCAGAAGCTTTCTCTGGGTAGGGGGCGCGATAGTAGATACGCAGTATTTT. J is TRBJ2-3 and V is TRBV5-3, with 7 nucleotides matching TRBD1. TRBV5-3 is an ORF, and what it does is uncertain. The trim removed 2 bases at V and 5 bases at J, leaving 17 bases unmatched. This CDR3 spans 18 amino acids.

The gene calls are TRBV5-4 and TRBJ2-1; 9 bases agree with TRBD1. The CDR3 length is 15 residues. V lost 2 bases to trimming and J lost 4 bases; unmatched junction nucleotides: 4. CDR1 SGHNT and CDR2 YYREEE come from the germline V gene (reference sequence). CDR3 nucleotide sequence: TGTGCCAGCAGCTTTCGGGACAGGGTTTACAATGAGCAGTTCTTC. Its protein is CASSFRDRVYNEQFF.

The chain couples TRBV28 to TRBJ1-5; TRBD1 might be the D (5 bases). CDR1 MDHEN and CDR2 SYDVKM come from the germline V gene. The CDR3 has 14 residues. CDR3: CASGPGVGNQPQHF. The CDR3 DNA reads as TGTGCGTCCGGCCCGGGGGTTGGGAATCAGCCCCAGCATTTT.